The sequence of this T cell receptor beta chain was determined in a study of cytomegalovirus exposure and HLA in healthy donors. Study-level findings and limits: About 150 TCR beta chains were listed as cytomegalovirus-associated.

Of note for this clone: Its target is unknown.

The germline CDR1 and CDR2 sequences are SGHRS and YFSETQ. Between the trimmed V and J ends, which lost 2 bases and 3 bases, there was a span of 13 bases. The length of the CDR3 is 15 residues. TCRdb's copy holds only in-frame clones and misses some; the assay was immunoSEQ multiplex PCR. The sample gives some 220,000 clones, 85% to 95% of which show up once; 1.1% is in the top ten. V is TRBV5-1 and J is TRBJ2-3; a weak D match, TRBD2 (6 bases). The sequencing input was PBMCs. The clonotype originates from a woman younger than 35 in good health and CMV-seronegative. CDR3 residues: CASSLLASGTDTQYF. Here the CDR3 DNA reads TGCGCCAGCAGCTTACTAGCCTCCGGGACAGATACGCAGTATTTT.